The 29 T cell receptor beta chains listed next were all sequenced from one sample in a study of patients and donors after allogeneic stem cell transplantation. TCRdb passed the RT-PCR reads through MiXCR, listing each CDR3 protein once. The sample shows about a million distinct CDR3 sequences, roughly 18% of them seen only once. Sequencing input: blood, either unsorted or a sorted T cell fraction (not recorded which). These receptors were obtained from a human donor who was either an allogeneic HSCT recipient or a stem cell or donor lymphocyte infusion donor (not recorded which). It is not recorded whose cells these are; they may come from a transplant donor.

V is TRBV21-1 and J is TRBJ2-2; the D segment call TRBD1 is taken from the table without a DNA check. TRBV21-1 is designated a pseudogene. CDR3 length: 18 residues. CDR3 in amino acids: CASSKENPPDRGTGELFF. The CDR3 nucleotides read TGTGCCAGCAGCAAAGAAAACCCCCCGGACAGGGGGACCGGGGAGCTGTTTTTT.

This clonotype was seen a single time. The rearrangement uses TRBV3-1 and TRBJ2-7; TRBD2 matches 11 bases. The CDR3 covers 16 residues. The germline gives CDR1 LGHDT, CDR2 YNNKEL (reference sequence). The ends lost 1 base at V and 4 bases at J; junction bases unmatched: 6. The CDR3 loop reads CASSQGTSGSKYEQYF. CDR3 DNA sequence: TGTGCCAGCAGCCAAGGAACTAGCGGGAGCAAGTACGAGCAGTACTTC.

There are a few counts of this clonotype. V is TRBV24-1 and J is TRBJ2-3, with D unclear. This CDR3 comprises 15 residues. V lost 3 bases to trimming and J lost 1 base, with 10 bases between them. CDR1 and CDR2 (germline): KGHDR, SFDVKD. The CDR3 is CATSDLRRGTDTQYF. The CDR3, as DNA: TGTGCCACCAGTGATCTCCGTAGAGGCACAGATACGCAGTATTTT.

The V gene is TRBV27, the J gene TRBJ2-1; weak D call: TRBD2 (6 bases). The germline CDR1 and CDR2 sequences are MNHEY and SMNVEV (reference sequence). V was trimmed by 3 bases and J by 6 bases, leaving 15 bases between them. The CDR3 is 15 residues long. The CDR3 region is CASSFVGGPLNEQFF. The DNA for the CDR3 is TGTGCCAGCAGTTTTGTCGGGGGTCCTCTCAATGAGCAGTTCTTC.

Only a few counts were recorded for this clonotype. The CDR3 loop reads CASSLTGDAFF. The CDR3 region has the DNA TGCGCCAGCAGCCTAACAGGGGATGCTTTCTTT. The gene calls are TRBV5-1 and TRBJ1-1; 7 nucleotides match TRBD1. The CDR3 is made up of 11 amino acids. CDR1 is SGHRS, CDR2 YFSETQ, per germline. Losses at the gene ends were 4 bases for V and 11 bases for J; bases not matched to a gene: 5.

The chain employs TRBV12-3 or TRBV12-4 and TRBJ2-3; 9 positions match TRBD2. This CDR3 spans 16 amino acids. The junction had 8 bases not matched to a gene; V was cut back by 5 bases and J by 2 bases. CDR3 loop: CASSLQRGATTDTQYF. The CDR3 DNA sequence: TGTGCCAGCAGTCTGCAGCGGGGGGCAACCACAGATACGCAGTATTTT.

In its sample, this clonotype was seen a few times. V gene TRBV29-1 combines with J gene TRBJ2-4, with TRBD2 identical over 8 bases. The CDR3 contains 13 residues. Trimming at V came to 5 bases and at J to 0 bases, leaving 0 bases not matched to a gene. Germline V gives CDR1 SQVTM, CDR2 ANQGSEA. This CDR3 is CSVSGRAKNIQYF. The CDR3 nucleotides read TGCAGCGTTAGCGGGAGAGCCAAAAACATTCAGTACTTC.

This clonotype occurred many times. The V call is TRBV27, the J call TRBJ2-7, with 11 bases lining up with TRBD2. The germline gives CDR1 MNHEY, CDR2 SMNVEV (reference sequence). Trimming took 3 bases from V and 4 from J; bases not matched to a gene: 8. This CDR3 contains 16 residues. CDR3 sequence reads: CASSFLSSGRLYEQYF. The CDR3 coding sequence is TGTGCCAGCAGTTTTCTCTCTAGCGGGAGGTTATACGAGCAGTACTTC.

This clonotype was seen a single time. This chain connects TRBV19 to TRBJ1-5; D not resolved. This CDR3 has 15 residues. V was shortened by 6 bases and J by 7 bases, with 19 bases between the two germline ends. Germline V gene lookup returns CDR1 LNHDA and CDR2 SQIVND (reference sequence). The CDR3 bases are TGTGCCAGTAGCCCCTTGGTTGGCGGTGGACAGCCCCAGCATTTT. Translating it yields CASSPLVGGGQPQHF.

This clonotype occurred many times. This chain links TRBV14 with TRBJ1-1, with unresolved D. Germline V lookup: CDR1 SGHDN, CDR2 FVKESK. V was shortened by 4 bases and J by 4 bases, with 10 bases between the two germline ends. The CDR3 loop spans 13 amino acids. The CDR3 reads CASSPDLGTEAFF. The CDR3 DNA is TGTGCCAGCAGCCCGGACTTGGGCACTGAAGCTTTCTTT.

A few counts support this clonotype. This chain links TRBV24-1 with TRBJ2-7; possibly TRBD1 for D (6 bases). The CDR3 is 13 amino acids. The V gene lost 8 bases and the J gene lost 3 bases, with 13 bases spanning the gap. Germline CDR1 reads KGHDR; CDR2 reads SFDVKD. CDR3 in amino acids: CATNTGMGYEQYF. CDR3 in DNA: TGTGCCACCAACACAGGGATGGGCTACGAGCAGTACTTC.

The genes are TRBV2 and TRBJ1-5; 9 bases fit TRBD1. With 5 bases clipped from V and 3 bases from J, the junction kept 5 bases outside the gene matches. CDR1 and CDR2 (germline): SNHLY, FYNNEI. The CDR3 contains 15 residues. CDR3 residues: CASSWGQGDNQPQHF. In nucleotides, the CDR3 is TGTGCCAGCAGTTGGGGACAGGGCGACAATCAGCCCCAGCATTTT.

V is TRBV30 and J is TRBJ1-1; D is perhaps TRBD1 (5 bases). V was trimmed by 3 bases and J by 4 bases, leaving 21 bases between them. The germline gives CDR1 GTSNPN, CDR2 SVGIG (reference sequence). This CDR3 contains 16 residues. The CDR3 coding sequence is TGTGCCTGGAGACTTTTTCCACGTACGGGACGCACTGAAGCTTTCTTT. Protein sequence: CAWRLFPRTGRTEAFF. Filled out from reference TRBV30 and TRBJ1-1, the complete variable domain reads SQTIHQWPATLVQPVGSPLSLECTVEGTSNPNLYWYRQAAGRGLQLLFYSVGIGQISSEVPQNLSASRPQDRQFILSSKKLLLSDSGFYLCAWRLFPRTGRTEAFFGQGTRLTVV.

This clonotype appeared many times. This rearrangement joins TRBV7-6 to TRBJ2-1; the D gene could be TRBD1 or TRBD2 (6 bases each). The CDR3 is 16 amino acids. Germline assignment: CDR1 SGHVS and CDR2 FNYEAQ. Trimming pared 1 base from V and 2 bases from J, leaving 12 bases between. The CDR3, as DNA: TGTGCCAGCAGCTTAGGGTTAAGGGGGGCCTACAATGAGCAGTTCTTC. Residues: CASSLGLRGAYNEQFF.

This clonotype was recorded at least ten times. This chain joins TRBV12-3 or TRBV12-4 and TRBJ1-1; perhaps TRBD1 as D (6 bases). Between the trimmed V and J ends, which lost 9 bases and 0 bases, there was a span of 11 bases. The length of the CDR3 is 13 residues. The CDR3 DNA is TGTGCCAGTGACGACAGGCTGAACACTGAAGCTTTCTTT. This translates into CASDDRLNTEAFF.

The J gene is TRBJ2-6, the V gene TRBV27, with D uncertain. The CDR3 is made up of 16 amino acids. Germline V gene data show CDR1 as MNHEY and CDR2 as SMNVEV (reference sequence). Trimming pared 4 bases from V and 0 bases from J, leaving 10 bases between. The DNA of the CDR3 is TGTGCCAGCAGTTCCCCAGGCCCCTCTGGGGCCAACGTCCTGACTTTC. It encodes CASSSPGPSGANVLTF.

This chain links TRBV6-1 with TRBJ2-3; D unresolved. This CDR3 comprises 15 residues. V dropped 6 bases and J dropped 2 bases, with 15 bases sitting between them. Germline V gene sequence: CDR1 MNHNS, CDR2 SASEGT. CDR3 nucleotides: TGTGCCAGCAGCGCCCTGACTTCTCCCACAGATACGCAGTATTTT. Encoded protein: CASSALTSPTDTQYF.

The chain is built from TRBV7-9 and TRBJ1-3; D unclear. V lost 0 bases and J lost 3, with 9 bases in between. Germline V gene sequence: CDR1 SEHNR, CDR2 FQNEAQ (reference sequence). There are 15 residues in the CDR3. This CDR3 reads CASSLAVGLGNTIYF. Here the CDR3 DNA reads TGTGCCAGCAGCTTAGCAGTGGGCCTTGGAAACACCATATATTTT.

This clonotype was seen more than once but under ten times. J is TRBJ2-2 and V is TRBV6-2 or TRBV6-3; D is ambiguous. Per germline, CDR1 MNHEY and CDR2 SVGEGT. Trimming left V 5 bases short and J 1 base short, with 14 bases between. The CDR3 sequence is 16 residues long. The CDR3 region has the DNA TGTGCCAGCAGTCCTCGACAAACTCAGAACACCGGGGAGCTGTTTTTT. Translated: CASSPRQTQNTGELFF.

This rearrangement joins TRBV7-8 to TRBJ2-1; 10 bases align to TRBD2. Trimming cost V 4 bases and J 5 bases; bases outside gene matches: 5. Germline V CDR1 and CDR2: SGHVS, FQNEAQ. This CDR3 has 15 amino acids. CDR3 sequence: CASSWGLARNNEQFF. The CDR3 DNA follows: TGTGCCAGCAGCTGGGGACTAGCGCGAAACAATGAGCAGTTCTTC.

V is TRBV4-3 and J is TRBJ2-2; D is perhaps TRBD1 or TRBD2 (5 bases each). Per germline, CDR1 LGHNA and CDR2 YSLEER. The CDR3 has 14 amino acids. The ends were cut back, 7 bases at V and 4 bases at J, with 13 bases in the middle. CDR3 nucleotides: TGCGCCAGCACCCGGGACCTATCCACCGGGGAGCTGTTTTTT. Encoded protein: CASTRDLSTGELFF.

This clonotype was seen many times. This rearrangement joins TRBV10-2 to TRBJ1-1; possibly TRBD1 for D (5 bases). CDR1 WSHSY and CDR2 SAAADI come from the germline V gene. The CDR3 consists of 14 residues. V shed 5 bases and J shed 1 base, with 11 bases lying between them. The CDR3 sequence: CASSPRGRNTEAFF. CDR3 nucleotide sequence: TGCGCCAGCAGTCCACGGGGGAGGAACACTGAAGCTTTCTTT.

In its sample, this clonotype was seen a few times. The rearrangement links TRBV20-1 to TRBJ1-1, with a weak D call TRBD1 (5 bases). CDR1 DFQATT and CDR2 SNEGSKA come from the germline V gene (reference sequence). Trimming stripped 0 bases from V and 3 bases from J, with 20 bases between. The CDR3 length is 17 residues. CDR3 amino acids: CSARDTRGRLSDTEAFF. The CDR3 bases are TGCAGTGCTAGAGATACTCGGGGACGGCTTTCGGACACTGAAGCTTTCTTT.

The chain links TRBV20-1 to TRBJ2-1, with D possibly called TRBD1 or TRBD2 (5 bases each). The ends were cut back, 3 bases at V and 7 bases at J, with 13 bases in the middle. CDR1 and CDR2 (germline): DFQATT, SNEGSKA (reference sequence). The CDR3 covers 13 residues. DNA of the CDR3: TGCAGTGCTAGCCCCGGGACCATGAATGAGCAGTTCTTC. Translation gives CSASPGTMNEQFF.

Details on this clonotype: A much bigger clone sits one base away, suggesting this may be a read error. The genes are TRBV9 and TRBJ2-2; D could derive from TRBD1 or TRBD2 (5 bases each). Germline assignment: CDR1 SGDLS and CDR2 YYNGEE. This CDR3 region has 15 residues. The CDR3 bases are TGTGCCAACAGCGTCGGGACCACGAACACCGGGGAGCTGTTTTTT. This codes for CANSVGTTNTGELFF. Looking up the rest from reference TRBV9 and TRBJ2-2 gives the full variable domain: DSGVTQTPKHLITATGQRVTLRCSPRSGDLSVYWYQQSLDQGLQFLIQYYNGEERAKGNILERFSAQQFPDLHSELNLSSLELGDSALYFCANSVGTTNTGELFFGEGSRLTVL.

This clonotype has just a few counts. V and J are TRBV12-3 or TRBV12-4 and TRBJ1-2, with TRBD1 as a possible D gene (6 bases). This CDR3 region has 13 residues. Trimming removed 4 bases from V and 10 bases from J, with 16 bases in between. CDR3 DNA sequence: TGTGCCAGCAGTTGGGGGGCTCTTGGAGACTACACCTTC. This codes for CASSWGALGDYTF.

Here the CDR3 DNA reads TGCGCCAGCAGCTTGGCGACAGGCAGCCAGCCCCAGCATTTT. It is translated as CASSLATGSQPQHF. The chain recombines TRBV5-1 with TRBJ1-5; perhaps TRBD1 as D (6 bases). Per germline, CDR1 SGHRS and CDR2 YFSETQ. V dropped 0 bases and J dropped 7 bases, with 11 bases sitting between them. This CDR3 has 14 residues.

The V call is TRBV5-1, the J call TRBJ1-5, with a possible D match to TRBD1 (5 bases). Germline V gene sequence: CDR1 SGHRS, CDR2 YFSETQ. V was trimmed by 4 bases and J by 5 bases, leaving 13 bases between them. This CDR3 is built from 14 residues. Here the CDR3 DNA reads TGCGCCAGCAGCCCCTTGGGGGGGGATCAGCCCCAGCATTTT. Translating gives CASSPLGGDQPQHF.

The CDR3 sequence: CASSQQNGAGTF. The CDR3 DNA follows: TGTGCCAGCAGCCAACAAAACGGGGCAGGCACCTTC. The chain has TRBV3-1 and TRBJ1-2, with a possible D match to TRBD1 (5 bases). CDR3 length: 12 amino acids. CDR1 and CDR2 (germline): LGHDT, YNNKEL (reference sequence). Trimming took off 2 bases at V and 13 bases at J, with 14 bases between the two ends. Full variable domain (remainder filled in from reference TRBV3-1 and TRBJ1-2): DTAVSQTPKYLVTQMGNDKSIKCEQNLGHDTMYWYKQDSKKFLKIMFSYNNKELIINETVPNRFSPKSPDKAHLNLHINSLELGDSAVYFCASSQQNGAGTFGSGTRLTVV.